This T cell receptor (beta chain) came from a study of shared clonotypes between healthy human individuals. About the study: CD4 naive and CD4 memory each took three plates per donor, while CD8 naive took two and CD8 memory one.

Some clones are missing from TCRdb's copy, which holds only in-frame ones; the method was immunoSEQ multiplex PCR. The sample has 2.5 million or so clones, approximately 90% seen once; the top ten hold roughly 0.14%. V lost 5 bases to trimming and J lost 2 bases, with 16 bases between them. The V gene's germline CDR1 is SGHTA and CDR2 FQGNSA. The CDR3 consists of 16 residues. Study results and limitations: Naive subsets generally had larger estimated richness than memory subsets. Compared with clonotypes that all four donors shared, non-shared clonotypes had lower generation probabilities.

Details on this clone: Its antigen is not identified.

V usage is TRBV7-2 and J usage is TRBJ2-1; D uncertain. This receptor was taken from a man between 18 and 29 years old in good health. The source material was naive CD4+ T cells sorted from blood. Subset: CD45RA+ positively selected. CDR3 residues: CASSPEGPAAYNEQFF. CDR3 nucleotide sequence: TGTGCCAGCAGCCCCGAAGGCCCGGCAGCCTACAATGAGCAGTTCTTC. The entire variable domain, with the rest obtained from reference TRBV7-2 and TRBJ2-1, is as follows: GAGVSQSPSNKVTEKGKDVELRCDPISGHTALYWYRQSLGQGLEFLIYFQGNSAPDKSGLPSDRFSAERTGGSVSTLTIQRTQQEDSAVYLCASSPEGPAAYNEQFFGPGTRLTVL.